The 13 T cell receptor beta chains in this list originate from one sample, sequenced in a study of cytomegalovirus exposure and HLA in healthy donors. This table comes from immunoSEQ multiplex PCR, and its TCRdb copy is limited to in-frame clones, with some not included. Counted here are 150,000 or so clones, roughly nine tenths occurring once; the ten biggest clones make up about 8.2%. Specimen: PBMCs. The receptors originated from a woman between 18 and 29 years old in good health and CMV-seropositive.

The chain uses TRBV7-2 and TRBJ2-5, with D unclear. The CDR3 totals 13 residues. Germline V gene lookup returns CDR1 SGHTA and CDR2 FQGNSA. V was trimmed by 3 bases and J by 5 bases, leaving 10 bases between them. CDR3 nucleotide sequence: TGTGCCAGCAGCTTTAGTGCCGAGGAGACCCAGTACTTC. Translated, it gives CASSFSAEETQYF.

The chain links TRBV7-2 to TRBJ1-2, with D unresolved. CDR1 and CDR2 from the germline V gene are SGHTA and FQGNSA. V dropped 3 bases and J dropped 4 bases, with 15 bases sitting between them. This CDR3 has 15 amino acids. The CDR3 sequence is CASSLNLRQFYGYTF. The DNA for the CDR3 is TGTGCCAGCAGCTTGAACCTGCGGCAGTTCTATGGCTACACCTTC.

The rearrangement joins TRBV7-2 to TRBJ2-7; TRBD2 might be the D (6 bases). The CDR3 spans 14 residues. Trimming took off 3 bases at V and 0 bases at J, with 9 bases between the two ends. Germline CDR1 is SGHTA and CDR2 is FQGNSA. The CDR3 nucleotides read TGTGCCAGCAGCTTGAATAGCGGCTCCTACGAGCAGTACTTC. Amino acid sequence: CASSLNSGSYEQYF.

The chain joins TRBV6-6 to TRBJ2-7; 10 positions agree with TRBD1. CDR1 MNHNY and CDR2 SVGAGI come from the germline V gene (reference sequence). With 4 bases clipped from V and 3 bases from J, the junction kept 3 bases outside the gene matches. The CDR3 contains 14 residues. CDR3 protein: CASSSGTGVYEQYF. The CDR3 coding sequence is TGTGCCAGCAGTTCCGGGACAGGGGTCTACGAGCAGTACTTC.

The chain recombines TRBV28 with TRBJ2-6; 7 bases match TRBD1. The germline gives CDR1 MDHEN, CDR2 SYDVKM. V was clipped by 4 bases and J by 2 bases; unmatched bases: 2. CDR3 length: 15 residues. DNA for the CDR3: TGTGCCAGCAGTTCCGGACAGGCTGGGGCCAACGTCCTGACTTTC. Encoded protein: CASSSGQAGANVLTF.

The chain has TRBV15 and TRBJ1-5; 7 nucleotides match TRBD1. Trimming at V came to 4 bases and at J to 5 bases, leaving 2 bases not matched to a gene. Per germline, CDR1 LNHNV and CDR2 YYDKDF (reference sequence). This CDR3 is built from 13 residues. CDR3 region: CATSTRGDQPQHF. The CDR3 nucleotides read TGTGCCACCAGCACCAGGGGGGATCAGCCCCAGCATTTT.

This chain links TRBV27 with TRBJ2-7; 8 nucleotides agree with TRBD2. The CDR3 sequence is 17 residues long. Germline loops: CDR1 MNHEY, CDR2 SMNVEV (reference sequence). J gave up 4 bases and V 3 bases, and 14 bases lay outside the gene matches. CDR3 sequence (DNA): TGTGCCAGCAGTTTTTTCCGGGGGGGCGATTTCAGATACGAGCAGTACTTC. It is translated as CASSFFRGGDFRYEQYF.

The rearrangement joins TRBV2 to TRBJ2-2; D unclear. CDR3 length: 14 residues. Germline-derived CDR1 and CDR2 are SNHLY and FYNNEI. V dropped 5 bases and J dropped 4 bases, with 11 bases sitting between them. DNA of the CDR3: TGTGCCAGCAGTCCTGACTTGAGCACCGGGGAGCTGTTTTTT. Protein product: CASSPDLSTGELFF.

The chain combines TRBV4-2 with TRBJ1-3, with TRBD1 matching over 7 bases. The trim removed 1 base at V and 0 bases at J, leaving 15 bases unmatched. Germline V gene lookup returns CDR1 LGHNA and CDR2 YNFKEQ. This CDR3 contains 20 residues. The CDR3: CASSQVSTGQRILSGNTIYF. The CDR3 DNA reads TGTGCCAGCAGCCAAGTTTCGACAGGGCAGAGGATCCTCTCTGGAAACACCATATATTTT.

The chain is built from TRBV29-1 and TRBJ2-2, with TRBD1 identical over 7 bases. This CDR3 region has 13 residues. The trim removed 6 bases at V and 3 bases at J, leaving 4 bases unmatched. Germline CDR1 SQVTM, CDR2 ANQGSEA. The CDR3 region has the DNA TGCAGCGTGGGACAGCTGTACACCGGGGAGCTGTTTTTT. It is translated as CSVGQLYTGELFF.

This chain links TRBV19 with TRBJ2-7; weak D call: TRBD2 (6 bases). The CDR3 totals 11 residues. Germline V gene sequence: CDR1 LNHDA, CDR2 SQIVND (reference sequence). V was pared by 9 bases and J by 2 bases, with 8 bases between. CDR3 protein: CASGGTYEQYF. DNA for the CDR3: TGTGCCAGCGGGGGTACCTACGAGCAGTACTTC.

CDR3 sequence: CASSEERPGGRETQYF. CDR3 coding DNA: TGTGCCAGCAGTGAAGAGAGACCAGGAGGGAGGGAGACCCAGTACTTC. The V call is TRBV2, the J call TRBJ2-5; a weak D match, TRBD2 (6 bases). V lost 1 base, J lost 5 bases, and 17 bases lay in between. In germline, CDR1 is SNHLY, CDR2 FYNNEI. This CDR3 spans 16 amino acids.

The V gene is TRBV28, the J gene TRBJ1-2; 7 nucleotides line up with TRBD1. There are 17 residues in the CDR3. CDR1 and CDR2 from the germline V gene are MDHEN and SYDVKM. Trimming cost V 3 bases and J 0 bases; bases outside gene matches: 10. This CDR3 is CASSLPGQSLANYGYTF. The DNA of the CDR3 is TGTGCCAGCAGTTTGCCGGGACAGAGTTTAGCTAACTATGGCTACACCTTC.